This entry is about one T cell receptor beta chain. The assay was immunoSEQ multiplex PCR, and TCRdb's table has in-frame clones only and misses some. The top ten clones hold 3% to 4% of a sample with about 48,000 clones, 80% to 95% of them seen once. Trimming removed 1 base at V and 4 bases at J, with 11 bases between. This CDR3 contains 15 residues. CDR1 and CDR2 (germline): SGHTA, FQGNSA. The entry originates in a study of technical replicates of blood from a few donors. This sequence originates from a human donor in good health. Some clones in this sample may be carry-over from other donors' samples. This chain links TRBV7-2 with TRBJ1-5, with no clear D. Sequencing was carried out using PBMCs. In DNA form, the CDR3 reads TGTGCCAGCAGCTTAGGCCAGGAAGCAAATCAGCCCCAGCATTTT. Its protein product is CASSLGQEANQPQHF.